What follows describes a single TCR beta chain. Its antigen remains unidentified. Base qualities are not provided; no much larger clone lies one nucleotide away. This sample was included in a study of T cell changes during pregnancy in multiple sclerosis (dated 2019 in TCRdb). Regarding the complete study: The study examined how the T cell repertoire changed over the course of pregnancy in women with multiple sclerosis.

Library prep was done by the immunoSEQ multiplex PCR assay. TCRdb took this table from immuneACCESS and kept in-frame rearrangements with V and J called. Such tables lack part of the clones; where checked against another copy, unresolved V genes explain under half of the gap, and the rest is unexplained. The sample table records 71,000 or so clones; roughly nine tenths of these occur just once. Approximately 1.1% of the sample is in the top ten clones. From the cysteine up to the phenylalanine, the CDR3 has a length of 13 residues. Just CDR3 DNA is preserved here, 39 bases in frame from base 1. CDR1 SGHNT and CDR2 YYREEE are derived from the germline V gene (reference sequence).

The input for sequencing was peripheral blood, taken in the third trimester of pregnancy. The clonotype comes from a female donor with multiple sclerosis, enrolled in a pregnancy study. This chain is built from TRBV5-4 and TRBJ2-5; TRBD2 could be the D gene, as 6 bases match. With the DNA end fitting TRBJ2-7 better, the J assignment may be wrong. The base sequence is TGTGCCAGCAGCCTGACGGAGGGGCACGAGCAGTACTTC. It encodes CASSLTEGHEQYF.